These T cell receptor beta chains were read from a single sample in a study of post-analysis software for immune sequencing data. TCRdb ran MiXCR on the PCR reads and lists one entry per CDR3 protein. The profile covers approximately 660,000 distinct CDR3 sequences, with 59% appearing a single time and over 9% taken by the ten largest. The sequenced sample consisted of blood. The receptors derive from a girl aged 2-10 years with multiple sclerosis. Both conserved end residues are part of each CDR3. A D gene is named only where the DNA matches it firmly. Part of the rows lack a size; the others show once, few, many or a class for expanded clones.

size: .
J: TRBJ2-6
V: TRBV6-2/TRBV6-3
D: TRBD2
CDR3: CASSYSGGLTISGANVLTF
DNA: TGTGCCAGCAGTTACTCGGGGGGACTAACCATCTCTGGGGCCAACGTCCTGACTTTC

size: .
J: TRBJ2-3
V: TRBV7-2
D: .
CDR3: CASSRGHRLTDTQYF
DNA: TGTGCCAGCAGCCGGGGACACCGCCTCACAGATACGCAGTATTTT

size: .
J: TRBJ1-1
V: TRBV9
D: .
CDR3: CASSPAAGQRLNTEAFF
DNA: TGTGCCAGCAGCCCCGCAGCGGGACAACGCCTGAACACTGAAGCTTTCTTT

size: .
J: TRBJ2-1
V: TRBV12-3/TRBV12-4
D: TRBD2
CDR3: CASSLSVAGGLSYNEQFF
DNA: TGTGCCAGCAGTTTAAGTGTGGCGGGAGGGCTTTCCTACAATGAGCAGTTCTTC

size: .
J: TRBJ1-1
V: TRBV11-2
D: TRBD1
CDR3: CASSSGETGTGVRTEAFF
DNA: TGTGCCAGCAGCTCTGGCGAAACCGGGACAGGGGTACGCACTGAAGCTTTCTTT

size: .
J: TRBJ2-6
V: TRBV9
D: .
CDR3: CASSVYGGAGANVLTF
DNA: TGTGCCAGCAGCGTTTATGGGGGCGCTGGGGCCAACGTCCTGACTTTC

size: .
J: TRBJ1-1
V: TRBV7-2
D: TRBD1
CDR3: CASSPTGVVREAFF
DNA: TGTGCCAGCAGCCCGACAGGGGTTGTACGTGAAGCTTTCTTT

size: .
J: TRBJ2-1
V: TRBV10-3
D: TRBD1
CDR3: CAISEMDRGFNEQFF
DNA: TGTGCCATCAGTGAGATGGACAGGGGATTTAATGAGCAGTTCTTC

size: .
J: TRBJ2-7
V: TRBV12-3/TRBV12-4
D: TRBD2
CDR3: CASSLIRGTSGSITYEQYF
DNA: TGTGCCAGCAGTTTAATTAGGGGGACTAGCGGGAGTATAACCTACGAGCAGTACTTC

size: few
J: TRBJ1-2
V: TRBV12-3/TRBV12-4
D: .
CDR3: CASSRYRESGYTF
DNA: TGTGCCAGCAGCCGGTACAGGGAGAGTGGCTACACCTTC

size: few
J: TRBJ2-6
V: TRBV24-1
D: .
CDR3: CATSDPRGSGANVLTF
DNA: TGTGCCACCAGTGATCCAAGGGGGTCTGGGGCCAACGTCCTGACTTTC

size: .
J: TRBJ2-7
V: TRBV4-1
D: TRBD2
CDR3: CASSQVVVRREAYEQYF
DNA: TGCGCCAGCAGCCAAGTAGTAGTACGGCGGGAGGCCTACGAGCAGTACTTC

size: .
J: TRBJ2-3
V: TRBV7-9
D: .
CDR3: CASTIIEGTDTQYF
DNA: TGTGCCAGCACCATAATTGAGGGCACAGATACGCAGTATTTT

size: .
J: TRBJ2-7
V: TRBV28
D: TRBD2
CDR3: CASTLRGSGYEQYF
DNA: TGTGCCAGCACGCTCCGCGGGAGTGGATACGAGCAGTACTTC

size: .
J: TRBJ2-7
V: TRBV4-1
D: .
CDR3: CASSRVSTGRDYEQYF
DNA: TGCGCCAGCAGCCGGGTTTCGACAGGGAGGGACTACGAGCAGTACTTC

size: .
J: TRBJ2-1
V: TRBV12-3/TRBV12-4
D: .
CDR3: CASRPTGISKQFF
DNA: TGTGCCAGCAGACCCACAGGGATATCGAAGCAGTTCTTC

size: .
J: TRBJ2-1
V: TRBV7-2
D: .
CDR3: CASSLVRVRESSYNEQFF
DNA: TGTGCCAGCAGCTTAGTAAGGGTACGGGAGAGCTCCTACAATGAGCAGTTCTTC

size: .
J: TRBJ1-2
V: TRBV14
D: .
CDR3: CASSQDLSGVYGYTF
DNA: TGTGCCAGCAGCCAAGATCTGTCGGGGGTCTATGGCTACACCTTC

size: once
J: TRBJ2-3
V: TRBV6-6
D: TRBD2
CDR3: CASSPFSGGFTDTQYF
DNA: TGTGCCAGCAGTCCTTTTAGCGGGGGTTTCACAGATACGCAGTATTTT

size: .
J: TRBJ2-1
V: TRBV5-1
D: TRBD2
CDR3: CASSILAGNRYNEQFF
DNA: TGCGCCAGCAGCATACTAGCGGGGAACCGCTACAATGAGCAGTTCTTC

size: few
J: TRBJ2-1
V: TRBV10-3
D: .
CDR3: CASLSTGHEQFF
DNA: TGTGCTTCGCTCTCGACAGGCCATGAGCAGTTCTTC

size: few
J: TRBJ2-1
V: TRBV29-1
D: .
CDR3: CSVRGSHNEQFF
DNA: TGCAGCGTTCGGGGGAGCCACAATGAGCAGTTCTTC

size: .
J: TRBJ1-5
V: TRBV15
D: TRBD1
CDR3: CATSSHQGASQPQHF
DNA: TGTGCCACCAGCAGTCACCAGGGGGCTAGTCAGCCCCAGCATTTT

size: .
J: TRBJ2-3
V: TRBV29-1
D: .
CDR3: CSVSPPDTQYF
DNA: TGCAGCGTTTCCCCCCCAGATACGCAGTATTTT

size: .
J: TRBJ2-7
V: TRBV27
D: .
CDR3: CASSSFKLYYEQYF
DNA: TGTGCCAGCAGTTCCTTTAAGCTTTACTACGAGCAGTACTTC

size: .
J: TRBJ1-1
V: TRBV5-6
D: TRBD1
CDR3: CASSFKQGAVTEAFF
DNA: TGTGCCAGCAGCTTCAAACAGGGGGCGGTCACTGAAGCTTTCTTT

size: .
J: TRBJ2-3
V: TRBV13
D: TRBD1
CDR3: CASSLRGVQGEDTQYF
DNA: TGTGCCAGCAGCTTACGAGGGGTACAGGGGGAAGATACGCAGTATTTT

size: .
J: TRBJ2-7
V: TRBV10-3
D: TRBD2
CDR3: CAISEWETSGSGEQYF
DNA: TGTGCCATCAGTGAGTGGGAGACTAGCGGGAGTGGCGAGCAGTACTTC

size: .
J: TRBJ2-5
V: TRBV12-3/TRBV12-4
D: .
CDR3: CASRDHGGEETQYF
DNA: TGTGCCAGCCGGGACCACGGCGGCGAGGAGACCCAGTACTTC

size: .
J: TRBJ1-5
V: TRBV30
D: .
CDR3: CAWSGSGYSNQPQHF
DNA: TGTGCCTGGAGTGGGTCAGGGTATAGCAATCAGCCCCAGCATTTT

size: .
J: TRBJ2-7
V: TRBV4-1
D: .
CDR3: CASSQVALSYEQYF
DNA: TGCGCCAGCAGCCAAGTGGCACTCTCCTACGAGCAGTACTTC

size: .
J: TRBJ2-1
V: TRBV6-2/TRBV6-3
D: .
CDR3: CASSYSNLEQFF
DNA: TGTGCCAGCAGTTACTCAAATCTTGAGCAGTTCTTC

size: .
J: TRBJ2-3
V: TRBV7-2
D: TRBD2
CDR3: CASSLAGGGDTQYF
DNA: TGTGCCAGCAGCCTAGCGGGGGGAGGAGATACGCAGTATTTT

size: .
J: TRBJ2-5
V: TRBV29-1
D: .
CDR3: CSVRDPLKETQYF
DNA: TGCAGCGTTCGGGACCCCCTGAAGGAGACCCAGTACTTC

size: .
J: TRBJ2-7
V: TRBV20-1
D: .
CDR3: CSARDSPWEQYF
DNA: TGCAGTGCTAGAGACTCGCCTTGGGAGCAGTACTTC

size: .
J: TRBJ1-4
V: TRBV6-1
D: TRBD1
CDR3: CASSEGTGRNEKLFF
DNA: TGTGCCAGCAGTGAAGGGACAGGGAGGAATGAAAAACTGTTTTTT

size: .
J: TRBJ2-1
V: TRBV12-3/TRBV12-4
D: .
CDR3: CASSLAPRGGGEQFF
DNA: TGTGCCAGCAGTTTAGCGCCGAGGGGGGGCGGTGAGCAGTTCTTC

size: .
J: TRBJ2-3
V: TRBV6-2/TRBV6-3
D: .
CDR3: CASSGGQVTPDTQYF
DNA: TGTGCCAGCAGTGGGGGGCAGGTGACTCCAGATACGCAGTATTTT

size: few
J: TRBJ1-4
V: TRBV20-1
D: .
CDR3: CSAHPLDNEKLFF
DNA: TGCAGTGCCCACCCCCTTGATAATGAAAAACTGTTTTTT

size: .
J: TRBJ1-5
V: TRBV20-1
D: TRBD1
CDR3: CSARAPGGRNQPQHF
DNA: TGCAGTGCTAGAGCCCCAGGGGGTAGGAATCAGCCCCAGCATTTT

size: .
J: TRBJ2-1
V: TRBV11-2
D: .
CDR3: CASSFRGGPRTRVCNEQFF
DNA: TGTGCCAGCAGCTTTCGGGGAGGTCCCAGGACCAGGGTATGCAATGAGCAGTTCTTC

size: .
J: TRBJ2-1
V: TRBV29-1
D: .
CDR3: CSVGLVIHNEQFF
DNA: TGCAGCGTTGGATTGGTGATCCACAATGAGCAGTTCTTC

size: .
J: TRBJ2-1
V: TRBV5-1
D: TRBD1
CDR3: CASSFRQGDNEQFF
DNA: TGCGCCAGCAGCTTTCGACAGGGGGACAATGAGCAGTTCTTC

size: .
J: TRBJ2-1
V: TRBV5-6
D: .
CDR3: CASSLAAVSYNEQFF
DNA: TGTGCCAGCAGCTTGGCGGCTGTCTCCTACAATGAGCAGTTCTTC

size: .
J: TRBJ2-1
V: TRBV29-1
D: TRBD2
CDR3: CSVEKRGNEQFF
DNA: TGCAGCGTTGAAAAGCGGGGGAATGAGCAGTTCTTC

size: .
J: TRBJ2-1
V: TRBV4-3
D: .
CDR3: CASSQGSKEQFF
DNA: TGCGCCAGCAGCCAGGGTAGCAAAGAGCAGTTCTTC

size: .
J: TRBJ2-3
V: TRBV5-1
D: .
CDR3: CASMTRGTDTQYF
DNA: TGCGCCAGCATGACCAGGGGAACAGATACGCAGTATTTT

size: few
J: TRBJ2-7
V: TRBV10-3
D: .
CDR3: CAIASLGGGGFDEQYF
DNA: TGTGCCATCGCCAGCCTAGGGGGAGGGGGTTTCGACGAGCAGTACTTC

size: once
J: TRBJ2-1
V: TRBV5-1
D: .
CDR3: CASSIPEGYLDNEQFF
DNA: TGCGCCAGCAGCATCCCGGAGGGGTACCTTGACAATGAGCAGTTCTTC

size: .
J: TRBJ2-5
V: TRBV10-3
D: TRBD2
CDR3: CATVSGVGETQYF
DNA: TGTGCCACCGTTAGCGGGGTGGGAGAGACCCAGTACTTC

size: few
J: TRBJ2-1
V: TRBV3-1
D: .
CDR3: CASSRTGEGEQFF
DNA: TGTGCCAGCAGCCGCACGGGAGAGGGTGAGCAGTTCTTC

size: .
J: TRBJ1-2
V: TRBV12-3/TRBV12-4
D: .
CDR3: CASSQTQGYGYTF
DNA: TGTGCCAGCAGTCAGACACAGGGCTATGGCTACACCTTC

size: .
J: TRBJ2-7
V: TRBV15
D: .
CDR3: CATSRDQPAAGSYEQYF
DNA: TGTGCCACCAGCAGAGATCAACCGGCGGCAGGTTCCTACGAGCAGTACTTC

size: few
J: TRBJ2-7
V: TRBV29-1
D: TRBD1
CDR3: CSAEGTGETYEQYF
DNA: TGCAGCGCCGAGGGGACAGGCGAGACCTACGAGCAGTACTTC

size: few
J: TRBJ2-3
V: TRBV29-1
D: TRBD1
CDR3: CSVERTGAQSDTQYF
DNA: TGCAGCGTCGAGAGGACAGGGGCGCAATCAGATACGCAGTATTTT

size: .
J: TRBJ2-7
V: TRBV6-1
D: .
CDR3: CASSERNGEQYF
DNA: TGTGCCAGCAGTGAACGAAACGGCGAGCAGTACTTC

size: .
J: TRBJ2-3
V: TRBV7-9
D: TRBD2
CDR3: CASSPPRGLATDTQYF
DNA: TGTGCCAGCAGCCCTCCGCGAGGACTAGCGACAGATACGCAGTATTTT

size: .
J: TRBJ2-3
V: TRBV19
D: .
CDR3: CASTLNWGRGADTQYF
DNA: TGTGCCAGTACCTTGAACTGGGGGAGAGGCGCAGATACGCAGTATTTT

size: .
J: TRBJ2-1
V: TRBV7-9
D: TRBD2
CDR3: CASSQVSGSKMIEQFF
DNA: TGTGCCAGCAGCCAAGTAAGCGGGAGCAAAATGATCGAGCAGTTCTTC